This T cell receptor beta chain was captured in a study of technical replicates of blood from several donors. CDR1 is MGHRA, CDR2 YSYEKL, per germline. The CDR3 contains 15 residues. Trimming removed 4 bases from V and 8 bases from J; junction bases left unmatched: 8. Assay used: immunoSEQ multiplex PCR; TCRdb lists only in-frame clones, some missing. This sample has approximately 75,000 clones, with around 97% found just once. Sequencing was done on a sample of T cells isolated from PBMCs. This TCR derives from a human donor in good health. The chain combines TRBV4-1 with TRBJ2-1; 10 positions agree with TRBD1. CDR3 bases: TGCGCCAGCAGCCTTATTCTGACAGGGGGCTATGAGCAGTTCTTC. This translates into CASSLILTGGYEQFF.